This is a list of T cell receptor beta chains from one sample in a study of T cells in Graves' hyperthyroidism and ophthalmopathy. TCRdb used MiXCR to reprocess the multiplex PCR reads, holding one entry per CDR3 protein. The sample contains roughly 560,000 distinct CDR3 sequences, over 12% of which appear only once. The sample taken for sequencing was blood. Receptors originate from a woman aged 35 to 49 with Graves' ophthalmopathy. Both conserved end residues are part of each CDR3. Each record gives: clone size, D gene, V gene, J gene, CDR3 protein, CDR3 DNA. The D gene is left open where the match is weak. Rows may omit the clone size; those that give it use once, few, many or a size class.

>many|NA|TRBV6-5|TRBJ1-5
CASSYQQNSNQPQHF
TGTGCCAGCAGTTACCAACAGAATAGCAATCAGCCCCAGCATTTT
>NA|TRBD1|TRBV19|TRBJ1-5
CASITTGSSNQPQHF
TGTGCCAGTATTACGACAGGGTCGAGCAATCAGCCCCAGCATTTT
>few|NA|TRBV5-5|TRBJ1-6
CASRRGMDNSPLHF
TGTGCCAGCAGACGGGGGATGGATAATTCACCCCTCCACTTT
>many|NA|TRBV30|TRBJ2-5
CAWVGRVQETQYF
TGTGCCTGGGTTGGACGGGTCCAAGAGACCCAGTACTTC
>NA|NA|TRBV5-1|TRBJ1-1
CASSLVSGIGDTEAFF
TGCGCCAGCAGCTTGGTCTCGGGGATCGGGGACACTGAAGCTTTCTTT
>NA|TRBD2|TRBV4-1|TRBJ2-7
CASSQVGARLAGAGDEQYF
TGCGCCAGCAGCCAAGTTGGGGCTCGACTAGCGGGAGCGGGCGACGAGCAGTACTTC
>NA|TRBD2|TRBV30|TRBJ2-2
CAGDLTSGYTGELFF
TGTGCCGGGGACCTGACTAGCGGTTACACCGGGGAGCTGTTTTTT
>many|TRBD1|TRBV3-1|TRBJ2-5
CASSYGAGTVETQYF
TGTGCCAGCAGCTACGGAGCCGGGACAGTCGAGACCCAGTACTTC
>many|NA|TRBV12-3/TRBV12-4|TRBJ2-6
CASGASNSGANVLTF
TGTGCCAGCGGGGCTTCTAACTCTGGGGCCAACGTCCTGACTTTC
>many|NA|TRBV5-1|TRBJ1-2
CASSGYNYGYTF
TGCGCCAGCAGCGGATATAACTATGGCTACACCTTC
>many|TRBD1|TRBV27|TRBJ2-5
CASSSPGQSQETQYF
TGTGCCAGCAGTTCCCCGGGACAGAGCCAAGAGACCCAGTACTTC
>many|NA|TRBV6-1|TRBJ2-7
CASSPEAGSIYEQYF
TGTGCCAGCAGTCCAGAGGCGGGATCCATCTACGAGCAGTACTTC
>many|NA|TRBV2|TRBJ1-5
CASSERAGYQPQHF
TGTGCCAGCAGTGAAAGGGCAGGGTATCAGCCCCAGCATTTT
>NA|NA|TRBV28|TRBJ1-1
CASSLSGYGYGGTEAFF
TGTGCCAGCAGTTTATCGGGTTACGGGTACGGGGGCACTGAAGCTTTCTTT
>many|NA|TRBV27|TRBJ1-1
CASRPQGPHEAFF
TGTGCCAGCAGGCCTCAGGGTCCCCATGAAGCTTTCTTT
>many|NA|TRBV6-1|TRBJ1-5
CASSDRVRQPQHF
TGTGCCAGCAGTGACAGGGTGAGGCAGCCCCAGCATTTT
>many|NA|TRBV6-1|TRBJ1-2
CASSRQRARNGYTF
TGTGCCAGCAGCAGGCAAAGGGCAAGAAATGGCTACACCTTC
>many|NA|TRBV6-1|TRBJ1-2
CASRIYAEDYGYTF
TGTGCCAGCAGGATATACGCGGAGGACTATGGCTACACCTTC
>few|NA|TRBV18|TRBJ2-7
CASSRTGQATSSYEQYF
TGTGCCAGCTCACGAACCGGACAGGCGACTAGCTCCTACGAGCAGTACTTC
>many|NA|TRBV7-2|TRBJ2-7
CASSLAGRGPYEQYF
TGTGCCAGCAGCTTAGCGGGGCGGGGCCCCTACGAGCAGTACTTC
>many|TRBD1|TRBV12-3/TRBV12-4|TRBJ2-7
CASIPSGGAPYEQYF
TGTGCCAGCATTCCCTCAGGGGGCGCCCCATACGAGCAGTACTTC
>few|TRBD2|TRBV2|TRBJ2-5
CASSEQGGETQYF
TGTGCCAGCAGTGAGCAGGGAGGGGAGACCCAGTACTTC
>many|TRBD1|TRBV6-1|TRBJ2-2
CASSRDSYTNTGELFF
TGTGCCAGCAGCCGGGACAGCTACACGAACACCGGGGAGCTGTTTTTT
>many|TRBD1|TRBV12-3/TRBV12-4|TRBJ2-3
CATVSKGGNTDTQYF
TGTGCCACCGTTTCGAAAGGGGGCAACACAGATACGCAGTATTTT
>many|NA|TRBV19|TRBJ2-7
CASSIGYRTYEQYF
TGTGCCAGTAGTATAGGATACCGCACCTACGAGCAGTACTTC
>many|TRBD1|TRBV6-2/TRBV6-3|TRBJ2-5
CASRIPPGQGIGETQYF
TGTGCCAGCAGAATCCCCCCGGGACAGGGTATCGGAGAGACCCAGTACTTC
>many|TRBD2|TRBV6-2/TRBV6-3|TRBJ2-7
CASSYRVSGRIGEQYF
TGTGCCAGCAGTTACAGAGTTAGCGGGAGGATCGGCGAGCAGTACTTC
>few|NA|TRBV7-2|TRBJ2-1
CASSLVPEGEQFF
TGTGCCAGCAGCTTAGTTCCTGAGGGCGAGCAGTTCTTC
>many|TRBD2|TRBV5-1|TRBJ2-7
CASSLGRAGWTSGNEQYF
TGCGCCAGCAGCCTTGGGCGAGCAGGATGGACTAGCGGGAACGAGCAGTACTTC
>many|NA|TRBV10-3|TRBJ2-7
CAIGLFYEQYF
TGTGCCATCGGACTTTTCTACGAGCAGTACTTC
>many|TRBD2|TRBV20-1|TRBJ2-7
CSASHSGDSAYEQYF
TGCAGTGCTAGTCATAGCGGGGACTCAGCCTACGAGCAGTACTTC
>many|NA|TRBV12-3/TRBV12-4|TRBJ2-6
CASSPILSGANVLTF
TGTGCCAGCAGTCCTATCCTCTCTGGGGCCAACGTCCTGACTTTC
>NA|NA|TRBV12-5|TRBJ2-5
CASGLEAGETQYF
TGTGCTAGTGGTTTGGAAGCCGGGGAGACCCAGTACTTC
>many|TRBD1|TRBV19|TRBJ2-7
CASSIGQGDYYEQYF
TGTGCCAGTAGTATAGGACAGGGGGACTACTACGAGCAGTACTTC
>many|TRBD2|TRBV6-2/TRBV6-3|TRBJ2-1
CASSLHGTSGKNEQFF
TGTGCCAGCAGTCTCCACGGGACTAGCGGGAAGAATGAGCAGTTCTTC
>many|NA|TRBV29-1|TRBJ2-5
CSVEEGSQETQYF
TGCAGCGTTGAAGAGGGTAGCCAAGAGACCCAGTACTTC
>NA|NA|TRBV12-3/TRBV12-4|TRBJ2-7
CAISESRGETTYEQYF
TGTGCCATCAGTGAGTCGAGGGGGGAGACCACCTACGAGCAGTACTTC
>many|NA|TRBV6-2/TRBV6-3|TRBJ2-7
CASSYSLGASYEQYF
TGTGCCAGCAGTTACTCTCTGGGGGCGTCCTACGAGCAGTACTTC
>many|TRBD1|TRBV24-1|TRBJ1-2
CATSESGTATYGYTF
TGTGCCACCAGCGAATCCGGGACAGCAACTTATGGCTACACCTTC
>many|TRBD1|TRBV30|TRBJ2-4
CASGQGGYGIIQYF
TGTGCCAGCGGACAGGGGGGTTATGGAATCATTCAGTACTTC
>many|TRBD2|TRBV7-8|TRBJ2-1
CASSSAVRGVNEQFF
TGTGCCAGCAGCTCAGCCGTACGGGGGGTAAATGAGCAGTTCTTC